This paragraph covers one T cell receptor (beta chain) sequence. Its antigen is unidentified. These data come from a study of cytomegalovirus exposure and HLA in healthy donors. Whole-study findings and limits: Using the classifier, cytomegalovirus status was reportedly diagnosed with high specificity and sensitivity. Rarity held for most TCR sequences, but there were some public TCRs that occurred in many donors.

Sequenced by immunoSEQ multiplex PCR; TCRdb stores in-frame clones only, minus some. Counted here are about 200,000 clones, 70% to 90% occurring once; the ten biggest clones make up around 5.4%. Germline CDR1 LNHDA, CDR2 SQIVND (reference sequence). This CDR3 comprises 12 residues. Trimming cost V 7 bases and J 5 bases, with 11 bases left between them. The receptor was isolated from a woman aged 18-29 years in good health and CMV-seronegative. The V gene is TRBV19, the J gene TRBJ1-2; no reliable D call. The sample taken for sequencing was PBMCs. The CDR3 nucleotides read TGTGCCAGTACCCATACGGGATATGGCTACACCTTC. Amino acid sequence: CASTHTGYGYTF.